This T cell receptor beta chain was identified in a study of T cell repertoires in cytomegalovirus infection. This CDR3 has 14 residues. Looked up from germline, CDR1 is ENHRY and CDR2 is SYGVKD. V dropped 10 bases and J dropped 5; count of bases not matched to a gene: 9. A single record per CDR3 protein comes from TCRdb applying MiXCR to the reads. The repertoire holds more than 90,000 distinct CDR3 sequences, with about 9.5% as singletons. This clonotype was detected ten times or more. Its antigen is still unknown. The clonotype originates from a human donor in good health (CMV status not recorded). Some clones in this sample may be carry-over from other donors' samples. This chain joins TRBV10-3 and TRBJ2-1; 9 nucleotides agree with TRBD2. Sequenced input: PBMCs, sequenced either directly or after in vitro stimulation (not recorded which). CDR3: CATGVAGDHNEQFF. The CDR3 nucleotides read TGTGCCACGGGGGTAGCGGGAGATCACAATGAGCAGTTCTTC.